Sequencing of this T cell receptor (beta chain) was carried out in a study of blood T cell repertoires in COVID-19. Study information: The United States, Italy and Spain supplied acute and convalescent COVID-19 samples. T cells, B-cell-depleted T cells, or PBMCs supplied cDNA or gDNA.

The CDR3 contains 13 residues. The germline CDR1 and CDR2 sequences are LNHDA and SQIVND (reference sequence). Trimming took 0 bases from V and 6 from J, leaving 8 bases between them. Assay used: immunoSEQ multiplex PCR; TCRdb lists only in-frame clones, some missing. The sample contains some 200,000 clones, around nine tenths of which appear only once. The chain links TRBV19 to TRBJ1-2, with D uncertain. Input material: peripheral blood. The clonotype comes from a woman between 70 and 85 years old with COVID-19, enrolled during active disease. As DNA, the CDR3 is TGTGCCAGTAGTATAGATCGCGTTAATGGCTACACCTTC. It encodes CASSIDRVNGYTF.